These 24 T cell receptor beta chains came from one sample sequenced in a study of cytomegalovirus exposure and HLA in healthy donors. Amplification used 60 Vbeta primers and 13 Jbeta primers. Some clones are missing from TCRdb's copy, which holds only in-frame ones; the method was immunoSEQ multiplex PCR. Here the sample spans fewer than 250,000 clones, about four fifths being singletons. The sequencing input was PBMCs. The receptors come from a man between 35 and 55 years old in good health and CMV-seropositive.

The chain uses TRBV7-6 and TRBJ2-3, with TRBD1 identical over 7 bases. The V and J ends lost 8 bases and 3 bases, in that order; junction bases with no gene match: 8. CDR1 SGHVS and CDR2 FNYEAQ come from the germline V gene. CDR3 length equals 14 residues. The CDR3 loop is CASGRDRATDTQYF. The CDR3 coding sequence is TGTGCCAGCGGTCGAGACAGGGCGACAGATACGCAGTATTTT.

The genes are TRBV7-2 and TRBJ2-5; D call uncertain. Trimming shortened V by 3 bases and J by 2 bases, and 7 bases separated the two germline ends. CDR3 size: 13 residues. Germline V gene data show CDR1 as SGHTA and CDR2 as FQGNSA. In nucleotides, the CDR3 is TGTGCCAGCAGCTTGCCCGGGCAAGAGACCCAGTACTTC. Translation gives CASSLPGQETQYF.

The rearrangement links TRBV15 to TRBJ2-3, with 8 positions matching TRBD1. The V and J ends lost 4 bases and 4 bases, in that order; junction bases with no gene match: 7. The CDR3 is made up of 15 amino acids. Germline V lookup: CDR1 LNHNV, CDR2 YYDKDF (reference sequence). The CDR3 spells CATSTPQGASDTQYF. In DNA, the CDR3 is TGTGCCACCAGCACCCCCCAGGGGGCATCAGATACGCAGTATTTT.

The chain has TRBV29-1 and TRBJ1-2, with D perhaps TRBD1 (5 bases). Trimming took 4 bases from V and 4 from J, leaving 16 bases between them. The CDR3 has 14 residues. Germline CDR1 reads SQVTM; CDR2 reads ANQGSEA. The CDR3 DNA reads TGCAGCGTTGGTCCCTCCGACAGTGGCTATGGCTACACCTTC. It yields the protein CSVGPSDSGYGYTF. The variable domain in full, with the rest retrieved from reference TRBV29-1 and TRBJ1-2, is SAVISQKPSRDICQRGTSLTIQCQVDSQVTMMFWYRQQPGQSLTLIATANQGSEATYESGFVIDKFPISRPNLTFSTLTVSNMSPEDSSIYLCSVGPSDSGYGYTFGSGTRLTVV.

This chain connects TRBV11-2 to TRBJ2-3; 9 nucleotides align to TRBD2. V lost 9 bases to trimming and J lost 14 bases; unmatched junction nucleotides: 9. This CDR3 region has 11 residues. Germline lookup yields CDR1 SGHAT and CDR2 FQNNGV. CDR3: CASGLAGLPYF. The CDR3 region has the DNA TGTGCCAGTGGGCTAGCGGGACTACCGTATTTT.

The CDR3 nucleotides read TGCGCCAGCAAAGGACAGACGTCCTACGAGCAGTACGTC. This gives the protein CASKGQTSYEQYV. The chain couples TRBV10-1 to TRBJ2-7; D may be TRBD1 (6 bases). CDR1 and CDR2 (germline): WNHNN, SYGVQD (reference sequence). Trimming left V 7 bases short and J 1 base short, with 11 bases between. This CDR3 contains 13 residues.

CDR3 region: CASSTVLDYGYTF. DNA for the CDR3: TGTGCCAGCAGCACAGTCCTGGACTATGGCTACACCTTC. V gene TRBV7-2 combines with J gene TRBJ1-2, with D uncertain. Germline V gene data show CDR1 as SGHTA and CDR2 as FQGNSA. The CDR3 runs to 13 residues. Trimming removed 5 bases at V and 3 bases at J, with 10 bases between.

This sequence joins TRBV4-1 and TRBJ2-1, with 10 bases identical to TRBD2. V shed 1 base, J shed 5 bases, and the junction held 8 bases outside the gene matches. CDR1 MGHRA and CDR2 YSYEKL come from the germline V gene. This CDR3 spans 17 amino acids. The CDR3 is CASSQGPPLAGDNEQFF. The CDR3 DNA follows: TGCGCCAGCAGCCAAGGGCCCCCGCTAGCGGGAGACAATGAGCAGTTCTTC.

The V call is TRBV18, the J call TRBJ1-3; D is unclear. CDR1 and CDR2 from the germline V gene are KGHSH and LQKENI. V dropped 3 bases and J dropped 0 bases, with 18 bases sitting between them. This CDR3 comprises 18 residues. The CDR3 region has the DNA TGTGCCAGCTCACCTACGAACAGCCTGACCACCTCTGGAAACACCATATATTTT. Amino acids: CASSPTNSLTTSGNTIYF.

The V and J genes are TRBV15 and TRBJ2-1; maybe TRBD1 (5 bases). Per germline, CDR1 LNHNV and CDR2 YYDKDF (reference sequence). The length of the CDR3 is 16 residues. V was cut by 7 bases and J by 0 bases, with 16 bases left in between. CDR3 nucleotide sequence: TGTGCCACCAAGGCAAGGGGCGACCGCTCCTACAATGAGCAGTTCTTC. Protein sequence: CATKARGDRSYNEQFF.

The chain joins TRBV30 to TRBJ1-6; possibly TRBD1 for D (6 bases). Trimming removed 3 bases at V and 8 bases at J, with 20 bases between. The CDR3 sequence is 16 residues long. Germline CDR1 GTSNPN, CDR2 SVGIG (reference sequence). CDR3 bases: TGTGCCTGGAGCCATGGACACTCCAGGGGTTATTCACCCCTCCACTTT. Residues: CAWSHGHSRGYSPLHF.

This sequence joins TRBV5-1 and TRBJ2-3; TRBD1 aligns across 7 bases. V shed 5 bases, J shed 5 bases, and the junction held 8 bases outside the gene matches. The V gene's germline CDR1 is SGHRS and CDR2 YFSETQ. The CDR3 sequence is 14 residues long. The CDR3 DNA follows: TGCGCCAGCAGGTATCGGGACAGCCAAGATACGCAGTATTTT. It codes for CASRYRDSQDTQYF.

In nucleotides, the CDR3 is TGTGCCAGTAGCTCTGGGGGGTTGAGCTCCTACAATGAGCAGTTCTTC. Its translation is CASSSGGLSSYNEQFF. This chain links TRBV19 with TRBJ2-1, with TRBD2 as a possible D gene (6 bases). The germline V gene has CDR1 LNHDA and CDR2 SQIVND (reference sequence). Deletions cut 6 bases from V and 0 bases from J, with 15 bases between. The CDR3 extends over 16 amino acids.

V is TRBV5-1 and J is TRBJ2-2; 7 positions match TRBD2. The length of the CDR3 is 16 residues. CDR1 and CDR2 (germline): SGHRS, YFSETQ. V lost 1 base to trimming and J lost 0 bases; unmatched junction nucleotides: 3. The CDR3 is CASSLRDYTNTGELFF. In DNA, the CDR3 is TGCGCCAGCAGCTTGAGGGACTATACGAACACCGGGGAGCTGTTTTTT.

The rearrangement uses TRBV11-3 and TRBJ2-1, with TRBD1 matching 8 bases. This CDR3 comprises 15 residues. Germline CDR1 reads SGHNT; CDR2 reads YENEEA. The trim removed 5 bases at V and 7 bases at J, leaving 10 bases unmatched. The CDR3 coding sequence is TGTGCCAGCAGCGCCAGGGGGCAGGGTAAAAATGAGCAGTTCTTC. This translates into CASSARGQGKNEQFF. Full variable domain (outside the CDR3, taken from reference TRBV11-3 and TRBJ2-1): EAGVVQSPRYKIIEKKQPVAFWCNPISGHNTLYWYLQNLGQGPELLIRYENEEAVDDSQLPKDRFSAERLKGVDSTLKIQPAELGDSAVYLCASSARGQGKNEQFFGPGTRLTVL.

The CDR3 here is CASSVGSGGTYEQYF. The CDR3 nucleotides are TGTGCCAGCAGCGTAGGGAGCGGGGGAACCTACGAGCAGTACTTC. The chain is built from TRBV9 and TRBJ2-7, with TRBD2 matching over 8 bases. V lost 0 bases to trimming and J lost 2 bases; unmatched junction nucleotides: 4. The CDR3 has 15 amino acids. CDR1 and CDR2 from the germline V gene are SGDLS and YYNGEE.

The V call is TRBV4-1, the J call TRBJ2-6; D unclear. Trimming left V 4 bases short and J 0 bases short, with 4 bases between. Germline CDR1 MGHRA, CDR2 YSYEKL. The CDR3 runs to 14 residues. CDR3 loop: CASSRVSGANVLTF. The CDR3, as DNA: TGCGCCAGCAGCCGAGTCTCTGGGGCCAACGTCCTGACTTTC.

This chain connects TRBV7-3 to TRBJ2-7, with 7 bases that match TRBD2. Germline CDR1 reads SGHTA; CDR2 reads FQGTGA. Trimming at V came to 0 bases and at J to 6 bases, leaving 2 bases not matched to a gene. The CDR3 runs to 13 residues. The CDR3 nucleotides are TGTGCCAGCAGCTTAACTGGGGGGGTCGAGCAGTACTTC. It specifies CASSLTGGVEQYF.

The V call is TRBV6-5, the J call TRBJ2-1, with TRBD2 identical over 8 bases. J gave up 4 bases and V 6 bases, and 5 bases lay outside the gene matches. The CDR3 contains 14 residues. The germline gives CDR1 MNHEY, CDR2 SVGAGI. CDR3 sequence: CASSPGLEYNEQFF. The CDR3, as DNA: TGTGCCAGCAGCCCGGGACTAGAGTACAATGAGCAGTTCTTC.

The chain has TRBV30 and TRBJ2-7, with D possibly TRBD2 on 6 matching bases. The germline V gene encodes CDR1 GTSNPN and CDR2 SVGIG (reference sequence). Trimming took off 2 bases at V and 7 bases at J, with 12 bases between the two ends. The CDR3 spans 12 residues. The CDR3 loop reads CAWSRAGGEQYF. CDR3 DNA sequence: TGTGCCTGGAGTCGCGCTGGGGGGGAGCAGTACTTC.

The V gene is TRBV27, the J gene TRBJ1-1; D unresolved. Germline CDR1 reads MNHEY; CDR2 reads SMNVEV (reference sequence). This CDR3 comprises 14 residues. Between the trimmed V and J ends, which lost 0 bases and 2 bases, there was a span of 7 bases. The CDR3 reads CASSLSQINTEAFF. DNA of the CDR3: TGTGCCAGCAGTTTATCACAGATTAACACTGAAGCTTTCTTT.

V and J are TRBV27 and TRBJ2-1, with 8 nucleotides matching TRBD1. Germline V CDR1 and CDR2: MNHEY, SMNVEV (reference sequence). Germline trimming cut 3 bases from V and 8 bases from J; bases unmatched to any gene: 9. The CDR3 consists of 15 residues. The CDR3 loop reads CASSLTGAPGYEQFF. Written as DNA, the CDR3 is TGTGCCAGCAGTTTGACAGGGGCCCCGGGGTATGAGCAGTTCTTC.

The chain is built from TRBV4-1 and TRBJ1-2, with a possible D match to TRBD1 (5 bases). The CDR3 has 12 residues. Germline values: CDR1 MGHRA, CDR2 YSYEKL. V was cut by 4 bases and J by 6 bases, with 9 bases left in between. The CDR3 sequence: CASSPGFNGYTF. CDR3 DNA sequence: TGCGCCAGCAGCCCAGGGTTTAATGGCTACACCTTC.

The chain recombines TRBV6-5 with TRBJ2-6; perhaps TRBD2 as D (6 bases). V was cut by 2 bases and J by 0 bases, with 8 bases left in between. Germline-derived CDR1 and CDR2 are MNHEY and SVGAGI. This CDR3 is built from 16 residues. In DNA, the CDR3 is TGTGCCAGCAGTTACGGAGGGAGCTCTGGGGCCAACGTCCTGACTTTC. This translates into CASSYGGSSGANVLTF.